One sample yielded the 31 T cell receptor beta chains listed below, sequenced in a study of cytomegalovirus exposure and HLA in healthy donors. The PCR employed 60 Vbeta primers together with 13 Jbeta primers. Profiled with immunoSEQ multiplex PCR; TCRdb holds only in-frame clones, not every one. The sample holds approximately 150,000 clones; around a tenth are singletons and the top ten take less than 2%. Source material: PBMCs. These receptors came from a male donor in good health and CMV-seronegative.

This chain links TRBV28 with TRBJ2-2; 9 bases match TRBD2. Losses at the gene ends were 5 bases for V and 5 bases for J; bases not matched to a gene: 6. There are 15 residues in the CDR3. Germline V gives CDR1 MDHEN, CDR2 SYDVKM. The CDR3 coding sequence is TGTGCCAGCAGTCGGCGGACTAGCGTAACCGGGGAGCTGTTTTTT. Translated, it gives CASSRRTSVTGELFF. Full variable domain (rest looked up from reference TRBV28 and TRBJ2-2): DVKVTQSSRYLVKRTGEKVFLECVQDMDHENMFWYRQDPGLGLRLIYFSYDVKMKEKGDIPEGYSVSREKKERFSLILESASTNQTSMYLCASSRRTSVTGELFFGEGSRLTVL.

The chain is built from TRBV5-4 and TRBJ2-6; D ambiguous. This CDR3 is built from 14 residues. Trimming removed 4 bases from V and 0 bases from J, with 5 bases in between. Germline V gene data show CDR1 as SGHNT and CDR2 as YYREEE (reference sequence). The CDR3 region has the DNA TGTGCCAGCAGCCCCCGCTCTGGGGCCAACGTCCTGACTTTC. Amino acids: CASSPRSGANVLTF.

This clone was counted only a few times. This chain joins TRBV28 and TRBJ2-2, with 8 positions matching TRBD1. The CDR3 is made up of 16 amino acids. Germline trimming cut 5 bases from V and 5 bases from J; bases unmatched to any gene: 10. CDR1 MDHEN and CDR2 SYDVKM come from the germline V gene. CDR3 sequence (DNA): TGTGCCAGCAGTCACCAGGGGGCGATGTGGACCGGGGAGCTGTTTTTT. It codes for CASSHQGAMWTGELFF. The whole variable domain, filled in from reference TRBV28 and TRBJ2-2, reads DVKVTQSSRYLVKRTGEKVFLECVQDMDHENMFWYRQDPGLGLRLIYFSYDVKMKEKGDIPEGYSVSREKKERFSLILESASTNQTSMYLCASSHQGAMWTGELFFGEGSRLTVL.

This clone was seen more than once but under ten times. V gene TRBV27 combines with J gene TRBJ2-7; TRBD1 might be the D (5 bases). CDR1 and CDR2 from the germline V gene are MNHEY and SMNVEV (reference sequence). The CDR3 has 14 amino acids. Trimming left V 4 bases short and J 2 bases short, with 12 bases between. CDR3 sequence reads: CASSSRDRTYEQYF. The CDR3, as DNA: TGTGCCAGCAGTTCCAGAGACAGAACCTACGAGCAGTACTTC.

This clone was counted between two and nine times. CDR3 protein: CASSSPGTGGSEKLFF. In nucleotides, the CDR3 is TGTGCCAGCAGTTCGCCGGGGACAGGGGGTAGTGAAAAACTGTTTTTT. V usage is TRBV28 and J usage is TRBJ1-4; the match to TRBD1 covers 11 bases. Per germline, CDR1 MDHEN and CDR2 SYDVKM. With 4 bases clipped from V and 7 bases from J, the junction kept 8 bases outside the gene matches. CDR3 length: 16 amino acids.

V is TRBV4-2 and J is TRBJ1-1; the D is unclear. The CDR3 runs 17 residues. Germline V gene sequence: CDR1 LGHNA, CDR2 YNFKEQ. V lost 6 bases, J lost 7 bases, and 27 bases lay in between. The CDR3 sequence is CASRAVLMRTEANEAFF. CDR3 bases: TGTGCCAGCAGGGCGGTCTTGATGAGGACGGAGGCCAATGAAGCTTTCTTT.

This chain uses TRBV4-2 with TRBJ1-5; a possible D gene is TRBD1 (6 bases). The CDR3 is 16 amino acids. Trimming stripped 0 bases from V and 7 bases from J, with 16 bases between. Germline CDR1 LGHNA, CDR2 YNFKEQ. The CDR3, as DNA: TGTGCCAGCAGCCAAGACCCAGCAGGGGAGGGCCAGCCCCAGCATTTT. This gives the protein CASSQDPAGEGQPQHF.

This clone was counted a few times. The V call is TRBV9, the J call TRBJ2-2, with 11 bases that match TRBD2. After removal of 4 bases from V and 3 bases from J, the junction contained 14 bases not matched to a gene. This CDR3 spans 19 amino acids. CDR1 and CDR2 from the germline V gene are SGDLS and YYNGEE. This CDR3 is CASSPEGSGRARYTGELFF. Here the CDR3 DNA reads TGTGCCAGCAGCCCAGAGGGTAGCGGGAGGGCCAGGTACACCGGGGAGCTGTTTTTT.

The chain couples TRBV5-1 to TRBJ1-1; 8 bases are a match to TRBD1. The CDR3 has 16 amino acids. The trim removed 0 bases at V and 0 bases at J, leaving 4 bases unmatched. Germline CDR1 is SGHRS and CDR2 is YFSETQ. The CDR3 DNA sequence: TGCGCCAGCAGCTTGGCGACAGGGGCGCTGAACACTGAAGCTTTCTTT. Translating gives CASSLATGALNTEAFF. Complete variable domain (other parts from reference TRBV5-1 and TRBJ1-1): KAGVTQTPRYLIKTRGQQVTLSCSPISGHRSVSWYQQTPGQGLQFLFEYFSETQRNKGNFPGRFSGRQFSNSRSEMNVSTLELGDSALYLCASSLATGALNTEAFFGQGTRLTVV.

J is TRBJ2-5 and V is TRBV7-9, with D tentatively TRBD2 (6 bases). The CDR3 totals 14 residues. The germline V and J ends were trimmed by 5 bases and 7 bases, with 17 bases remaining between them. Germline CDR1 reads SEHNR; CDR2 reads FQNEAQ (reference sequence). CDR3 nucleotide sequence: TGTGCCAGCAGCCGACGCGGGGCCACCGGGACCCAGTACTTC. Its protein is CASSRRGATGTQYF. The variable domain in full, completed from reference TRBV7-9 and TRBJ2-5, reads DTGVSQNPRHKITKRGQNVTFRCDPISEHNRLYWYRQTLGQGPEFLTYFQNEAQLEKSRLLSDRFSAERPKGSFSTLEIQRTEQGDSAMYLCASSRRGATGTQYFGPGTRLLVL.

This clone showed up just a few times. J is TRBJ1-6 and V is TRBV2; the match to TRBD1 covers 9 bases. This CDR3 spans 15 amino acids. J was trimmed by 10 bases and V by 2 bases; bases with no gene match: 6. Per germline, CDR1 SNHLY and CDR2 FYNNEI. For the CDR3, the DNA is TGTGCCAGCAGTGAAATGGGACAGGGACTATCACCCCTCCACTTT. Its protein is CASSEMGQGLSPLHF.

In its sample, this clone was seen a few times. The rearrangement uses TRBV10-1 and TRBJ1-1, with TRBD1 identical over 12 bases. CDR3 length: 18 amino acids. Germline CDR1 WNHNN, CDR2 SYGVQD (reference sequence). Germline trimming cut 6 bases from V and 0 bases from J; bases unmatched to any gene: 11. CDR3: CASRPRDRGQLLNTEAFF. The DNA for the CDR3 is TGCGCCAGCAGGCCCCGGGACAGGGGGCAGTTACTGAACACTGAAGCTTTCTTT.

CDR3 sequence (DNA): TGTGCCAGCAGTCCCAACGGGAGGGACTCCTACGAGCAGTACTTC. Its translation: CASSPNGRDSYEQYF. The chain combines TRBV28 with TRBJ2-7; 8 nucleotides agree with TRBD2. The junction had 6 bases not matched to a gene; V was cut back by 5 bases and J by 0 bases. Per germline, CDR1 MDHEN and CDR2 SYDVKM. The CDR3 runs 15 residues. Full variable domain (rest looked up from reference TRBV28 and TRBJ2-7): DVKVTQSSRYLVKRTGEKVFLECVQDMDHENMFWYRQDPGLGLRLIYFSYDVKMKEKGDIPEGYSVSREKKERFSLILESASTNQTSMYLCASSPNGRDSYEQYFGPGTRLTVT.

The rearrangement joins TRBV7-3 to TRBJ2-2; no definite D call. Trimming pared 5 bases from V and 7 bases from J, leaving 11 bases between. Germline CDR1 SGHTA, CDR2 FQGTGA. The CDR3 spans 13 residues. The CDR3 DNA sequence: TGTGCCAGCAGCCTTCTTCGCGGCGGGGAGCTGTTTTTT. Translation gives CASSLLRGGELFF.

In its sample, this clone was seen a few times. This chain uses TRBV5-1 with TRBJ1-2; 8 bases line up with TRBD1. CDR3 length: 15 amino acids. V trimming: 3 bases; J trimming: 4 bases; junction bases outside the gene matches: 8. The V gene's germline CDR1 is SGHRS and CDR2 YFSETQ. Here the CDR3 DNA reads TGCGCCAGCAGCTCCCGTGCAGGGGGCCTCTATGGCTACACCTTC. Translated: CASSSRAGGLYGYTF.

With regard to this clone: A junction boundary mismatches the germline segment, possibly from a read error. This rearrangement joins TRBV5-6 to TRBJ1-2, with TRBD1 as a possible D gene (5 bases). Germline values: CDR1 SGHDT, CDR2 YYEEEE. CDR3 length equals 13 residues. The CDR3 reads CARSLGRVAGYTF. The CDR3 bases are TGTGCCAGAAGCTTGGGACGGGTAGCTGGCTACACCTTC.

V is TRBV4-1 and J is TRBJ1-4; 7 nucleotides align to TRBD1. After removal of 0 bases from V and 6 bases from J, the junction contained 4 bases not matched to a gene. Looked up from germline, CDR1 is MGHRA and CDR2 is YSYEKL. The CDR3 length is 15 residues. The chain's CDR3 is CASSQETGQYEKLFF. In nucleotides, the CDR3 is TGCGCCAGCAGCCAAGAGACAGGGCAGTATGAAAAACTGTTTTTT.

The rearrangement uses TRBV28 and TRBJ2-1, with 9 nucleotides matching TRBD1. From germline, CDR1 is MDHEN and CDR2 SYDVKM. This CDR3 is 15 amino acids long. The junction had 8 bases not matched to a gene; V was cut back by 6 bases and J by 5 bases. CDR3 DNA sequence: TGTGCCAGCAGGTATGGGACAGGGAACAACAATGAGCAGTTCTTC. Protein product: CASRYGTGNNNEQFF.

This clone occurred a few times. The chain is built from TRBV4-3 and TRBJ2-5, with TRBD2 matching over 11 bases. The CDR3 length is 15 residues. The junction had 7 bases not matched to a gene; V was cut back by 5 bases and J by 5 bases. Per germline, CDR1 LGHNA and CDR2 YSLEER. The CDR3 is CASSKLSGGEETQYF. CDR3 nucleotides: TGCGCCAGCAGCAAGCTTAGCGGGGGGGAGGAGACCCAGTACTTC.

As DNA, the CDR3 is TGTGCCAGCAGCTTGGGACTAACCGAGCAGTACTTC. Encoded protein: CASSLGLTEQYF. The rearrangement uses TRBV11-3 and TRBJ2-7; 7 nucleotides align to TRBD2. With V trimmed by 3 bases and J by 6 bases, 2 bases remained unmatched. This CDR3 contains 12 residues. Germline values: CDR1 SGHNT, CDR2 YENEEA.

The chain combines TRBV4-3 with TRBJ2-2; tentative D call: TRBD1 (8 bases). V was shortened by 0 bases and J by 8 bases, with 19 bases between the two germline ends. Germline-derived CDR1 and CDR2 are LGHNA and YSLEER. The CDR3 runs to 17 residues. CDR3 DNA sequence: TGCGCCAGCAGCCAAGATAAAGGACAGGGAGGGACAGGGGAGCTGTTTTTT. This translates into CASSQDKGQGGTGELFF.

The V call is TRBV4-3, the J call TRBJ2-1, with D perhaps matching TRBD1 (5 bases). The germline V gene has CDR1 LGHNA and CDR2 YSLEER. The V end was cut by 0 bases, the J end by 3 bases, with 9 bases between. The length of the CDR3 is 15 residues. The CDR3 is CASSQEGGHYNEQFF. Here the CDR3 DNA reads TGCGCCAGCAGCCAAGAAGGTGGACACTACAATGAGCAGTTCTTC.

This clone was picked up a small number of times. The chain uses TRBV5-4 and TRBJ2-3; no reliable D call. The CDR3 runs to 15 residues. V gave up 2 bases and J gave up 0 bases, with 10 bases separating them. The germline CDR1 and CDR2 sequences are SGHNT and YYREEE (reference sequence). The CDR3 here is CASSLDQTSTDTQYF. The CDR3 DNA is TGTGCCAGCAGCTTAGATCAAACTAGCACAGATACGCAGTATTTT.

This chain uses TRBV4-1 with TRBJ1-5; no clear D. The germline V gene encodes CDR1 MGHRA and CDR2 YSYEKL. V lost 0 bases and J 6 bases, leaving 9 bases between the germline ends. The CDR3 length is 14 residues. The CDR3 protein is CASSQEREAQPQHF. The CDR3 bases are TGCGCCAGCAGCCAAGAAAGGGAGGCTCAGCCCCAGCATTTT.

This clone was detected a few times. The chain links TRBV7-2 to TRBJ1-1; a weak D match, TRBD1 (5 bases). The CDR3 extends over 12 amino acids. CDR1 and CDR2 (germline): SGHTA, FQGNSA. Trimming pared 2 bases from V and 10 bases from J, leaving 11 bases between. Here the CDR3 DNA reads TGTGCCAGCAGCTTACAGGGATACGGAGCTTTCTTT. Its protein is CASSLQGYGAFF.

This chain joins TRBV7-3 and TRBJ2-7, with D possibly being TRBD2 (6 bases). This CDR3 spans 17 amino acids. Germline V gives CDR1 SGHTA, CDR2 FQGTGA. Deletions cut 1 base from V and 7 bases from J, with 23 bases between. CDR3 coding DNA: TGTGCCAGCAGCTTAAGACAAAGAGCGGGCGAGGGTCTGGAGCAGTACTTC. Amino acid sequence: CASSLRQRAGEGLEQYF.

In this sample, this clone turned up a few times. The genes are TRBV7-8 and TRBJ2-7; maybe TRBD2 (6 bases). The CDR3 sequence is 15 residues long. The germline gives CDR1 SGHVS, CDR2 FQNEAQ. V was clipped by 1 base and J by 5 bases, with 15 bases between them. CDR3 DNA sequence: TGTGCCAGCAGCTTAGAGGAGGGGTCGGATGACGAGCAGTACTTC. Protein: CASSLEEGSDDEQYF.

The V call is TRBV6-1, the J call TRBJ2-7, with D tentatively TRBD2 (5 bases). Trimming removed 2 bases from V and 0 bases from J, with 8 bases in between. The CDR3 extends over 14 amino acids. CDR1 and CDR2 (germline): MNHNS, SASEGT. CDR3 sequence: CASSERGLSYEQYF. The CDR3 bases are TGTGCCAGCAGTGAACGGGGTCTCTCCTACGAGCAGTACTTC.

The chain employs TRBV7-9 and TRBJ2-3; 9 positions match TRBD2. J was trimmed by 0 bases and V by 3 bases; bases with no gene match: 7. This CDR3 comprises 17 residues. Germline CDR1 reads SEHNR; CDR2 reads FQNEAQ (reference sequence). In nucleotides, the CDR3 is TGTGCCAGCAGCTTTACGACCGGGACTAGCAGCACAGATACGCAGTATTTT. It translates to CASSFTTGTSSTDTQYF.

The rearrangement joins TRBV27 to TRBJ2-7, with 9 bases aligning to TRBD1. CDR1 is MNHEY and CDR2 is SMNVEV in the germline V gene (reference sequence). The CDR3 runs 15 residues. V lost 6 bases and J lost 6; bases outside the gene matches: 12. Here the CDR3 reads CASRGGGTGIFEQYF. The CDR3 DNA reads as TGTGCCAGCAGGGGGGGCGGGACAGGGATCTTCGAGCAGTACTTC.

This clone was counted between two and nine times. The chain employs TRBV10-3 and TRBJ1-1; 8 bases match TRBD1. Germline trimming cut 6 bases from V and 4 bases from J; bases unmatched to any gene: 4. CDR1 and CDR2 (germline): ENHRY, SYGVKD. CDR3 length equals 13 residues. CDR3 coding DNA: TGTGCCATCAGCGACAGGGGAGGCACTGAAGCTTTCTTT. Amino acid sequence: CAISDRGGTEAFF.